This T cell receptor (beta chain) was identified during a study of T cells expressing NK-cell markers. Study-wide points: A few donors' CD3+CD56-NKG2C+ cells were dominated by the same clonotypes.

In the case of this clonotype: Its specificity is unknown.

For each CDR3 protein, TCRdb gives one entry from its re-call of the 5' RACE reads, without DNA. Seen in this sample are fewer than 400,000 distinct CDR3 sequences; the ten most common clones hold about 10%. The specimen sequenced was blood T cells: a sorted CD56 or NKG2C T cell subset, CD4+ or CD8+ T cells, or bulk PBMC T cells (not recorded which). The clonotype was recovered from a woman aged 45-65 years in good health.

CDR3 residues: CSGVRAASSQYF. This sequence joins TRBV20-1 and TRBJ2-5; TCRdb's D call of TRBD1 is untestable without DNA. Germline lookup yields CDR1 DFQATT and CDR2 SNEGSKA (reference sequence). CDR3 length: 12 amino acids.